This T cell receptor (beta chain) was observed in a study of cytomegalovirus exposure and HLA in healthy donors. PCR involved 60 Vbeta and 13 Jbeta primers. TCRdb's table, derived via immunoSEQ multiplex PCR, lists solely in-frame clones and lacks some. The data hold 100,000 to 120,000 clones, with around 86% observed a single time. With respect to this clone: No antigen is known for it.

V was shortened by 0 bases and J by 6 bases, with 8 bases between the two germline ends. This CDR3 has 13 amino acids. Germline CDR1 and CDR2: ENHRY and SYGVKD. Points from the study as a whole: Researchers counted 150 to 200 TCR beta chains as cytomegalovirus-associated. Rare TCR sequences dominated, though some public TCRs recurred in many donors. Productive rates of about 87% or about 30% were seen for most TCR beta V segments in an earlier analysis. Later analysis indicated greater clonal expansion among HLA-associated TCR beta chains than among equally common other chains.

The source material was PBMCs. The genes are TRBV10-3 and TRBJ1-2; maybe TRBD1 (5 bases). This receptor was taken from a man aged 40-55 years in good health and CMV-seronegative. Written as DNA, the CDR3 is TGTGCCATCAGTGAGTCAGGGGATGATGGCTACACCTTC. Amino acid sequence: CAISESGDDGYTF.